The 2 T cell receptor beta chains below all came from one sample that was sequenced in a study of OX40 agonist ivuxolimab in advanced cancers. Using immunoSEQ multiplex PCR, the repertoire was profiled, and TCRdb retains in-frame clones only, with some absent. The sample has approximately 54,000 clones; roughly 90% are singletons. The source was CD4+ or CD8+ T cells sorted from blood, collected in a trial of the OX40 agonist ivuxolimab. The receptors come from an adult with an advanced solid tumor such as melanoma, head and neck, liver or kidney cancer.

This clone has just a few counts. The chain has TRBV9 and TRBJ2-1, with 11 bases matching TRBD2. Trimming removed 4 bases from V and 8 bases from J; junction bases left unmatched: 5. The CDR3 is made up of 14 amino acids. CDR1 and CDR2 from the germline V gene are SGDLS and YYNGEE. DNA of the CDR3: TGTGCCAGCAGCTCAACTAGCGGGAGTGATGAGCAGTTCTTC. Residues: CASSSTSGSDEQFF.

The rearrangement links TRBV5-5 to TRBJ2-2, with no clear D. Trimming left V 0 bases short and J 0 bases short, with 3 bases between. The CDR3 contains 14 residues. Germline values: CDR1 SGHKS, CDR2 YYEKEE (reference sequence). The CDR3 coding sequence is TGTGCCAGCAGCTTGGGGTCGAACACCGGGGAGCTGTTTTTT. Translation: CASSLGSNTGELFF. The full variable domain, in which reference TRBV5-5 and TRBJ2-2 provide the parts outside the CDR3, is DAGVTQSPTHLIKTRGQQVTLRCSPISGHKSVSWYQQVLGQGPQFIFQYYEKEERGRGNFPDRFSARQFPNYSSELNVNALLLGDSALYLCASSLGSNTGELFFGEGSRLTVL.